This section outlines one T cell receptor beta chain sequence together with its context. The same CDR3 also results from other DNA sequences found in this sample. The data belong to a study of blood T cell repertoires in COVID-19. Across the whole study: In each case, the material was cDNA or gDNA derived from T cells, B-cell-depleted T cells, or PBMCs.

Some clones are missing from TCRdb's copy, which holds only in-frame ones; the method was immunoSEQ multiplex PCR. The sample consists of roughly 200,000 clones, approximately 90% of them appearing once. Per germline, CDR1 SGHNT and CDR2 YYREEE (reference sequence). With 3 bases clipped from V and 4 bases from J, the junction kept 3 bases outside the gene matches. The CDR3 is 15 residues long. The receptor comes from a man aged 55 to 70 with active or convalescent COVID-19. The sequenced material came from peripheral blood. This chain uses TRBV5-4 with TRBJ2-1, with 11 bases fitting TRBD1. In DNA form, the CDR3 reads TGTGCCAGCAGCTCCGGACAGGGGGCGTACAATGAGCAGTTCTTC. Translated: CASSSGQGAYNEQFF.